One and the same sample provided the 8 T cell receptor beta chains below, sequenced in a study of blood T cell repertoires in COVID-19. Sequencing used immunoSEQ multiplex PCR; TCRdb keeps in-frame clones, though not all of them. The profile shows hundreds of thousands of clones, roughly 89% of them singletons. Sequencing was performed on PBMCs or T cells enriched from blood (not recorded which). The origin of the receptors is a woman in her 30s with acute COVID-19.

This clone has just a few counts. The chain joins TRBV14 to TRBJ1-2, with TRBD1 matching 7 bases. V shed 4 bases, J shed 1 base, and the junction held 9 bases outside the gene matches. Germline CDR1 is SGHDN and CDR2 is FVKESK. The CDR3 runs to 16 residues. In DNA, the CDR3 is TGTGCCAGCAGCCCTACCGACAGGGTTGGTAACTATGGCTACACCTTC. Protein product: CASSPTDRVGNYGYTF.

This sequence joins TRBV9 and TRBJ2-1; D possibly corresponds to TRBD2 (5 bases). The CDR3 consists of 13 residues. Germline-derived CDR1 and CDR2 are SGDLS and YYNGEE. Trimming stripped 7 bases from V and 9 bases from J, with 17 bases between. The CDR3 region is CASGRLAASEQFF. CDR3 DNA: TGTGCCAGCGGGCGGCTAGCAGCGAGTGAGCAGTTCTTC.

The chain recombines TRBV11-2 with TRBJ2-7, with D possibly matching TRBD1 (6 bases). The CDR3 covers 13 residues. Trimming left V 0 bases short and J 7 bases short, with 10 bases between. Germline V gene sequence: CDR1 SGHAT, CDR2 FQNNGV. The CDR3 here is CASSLDPRGEQYF. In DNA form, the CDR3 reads TGTGCCAGCAGCTTAGATCCCAGGGGTGAGCAGTACTTC.

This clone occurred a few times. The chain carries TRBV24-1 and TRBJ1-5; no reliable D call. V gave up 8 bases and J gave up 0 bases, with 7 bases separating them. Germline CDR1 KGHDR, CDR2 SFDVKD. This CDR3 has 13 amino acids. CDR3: CATISHSNQPQHF. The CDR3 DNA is TGTGCCACCATTAGCCATAGCAATCAGCCCCAGCATTTT.

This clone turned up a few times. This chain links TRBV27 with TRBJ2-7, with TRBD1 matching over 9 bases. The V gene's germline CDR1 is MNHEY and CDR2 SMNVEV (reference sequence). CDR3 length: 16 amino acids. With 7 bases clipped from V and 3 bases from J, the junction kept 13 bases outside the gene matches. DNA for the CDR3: TGTGCCAGCATCCCCTACCGGGACAGGGACAACTACGAGCAGTACTTC. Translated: CASIPYRDRDNYEQYF.

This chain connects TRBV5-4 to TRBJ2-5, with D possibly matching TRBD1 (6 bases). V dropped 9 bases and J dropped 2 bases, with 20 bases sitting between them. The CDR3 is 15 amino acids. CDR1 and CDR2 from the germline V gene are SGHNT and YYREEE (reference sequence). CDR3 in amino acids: CATQGLDRTQETQYF. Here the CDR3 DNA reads TGTGCCACCCAAGGCCTCGACAGGACTCAAGAGACCCAGTACTTC.

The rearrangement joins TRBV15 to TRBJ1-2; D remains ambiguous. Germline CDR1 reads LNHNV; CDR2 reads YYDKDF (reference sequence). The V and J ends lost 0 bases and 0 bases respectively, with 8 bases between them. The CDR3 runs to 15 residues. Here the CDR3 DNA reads TGTGCCACCAGCAGAGATCCCGGGGCTAACTATGGCTACACCTTC. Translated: CATSRDPGANYGYTF.

CDR3 nucleotide sequence: TGTGCCAGCAGCATCGGGACAATGAACACTGAAGCTTTCTTT. This translates into CASSIGTMNTEAFF. The rearrangement uses TRBV9 and TRBJ1-1; maybe TRBD1 (6 bases). Trimming cost V 4 bases and J 0 bases, with 10 bases left between them. Per the germline V gene, CDR1 is SGDLS and CDR2 is YYNGEE. The CDR3 runs to 14 residues.